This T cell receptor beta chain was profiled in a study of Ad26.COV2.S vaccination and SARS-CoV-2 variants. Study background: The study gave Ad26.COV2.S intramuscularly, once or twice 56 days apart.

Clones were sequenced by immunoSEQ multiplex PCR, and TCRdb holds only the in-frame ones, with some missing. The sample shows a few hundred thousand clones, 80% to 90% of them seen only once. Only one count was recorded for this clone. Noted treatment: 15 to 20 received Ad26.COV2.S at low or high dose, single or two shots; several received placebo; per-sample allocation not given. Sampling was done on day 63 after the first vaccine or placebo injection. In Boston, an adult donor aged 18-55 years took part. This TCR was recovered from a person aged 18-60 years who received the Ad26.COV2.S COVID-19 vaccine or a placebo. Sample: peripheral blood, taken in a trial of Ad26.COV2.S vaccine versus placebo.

CDR3 loop: CASSPRGWTYGYTF. The CDR3 bases are TGTGCCAGCAGCCCCCGGGGGTGGACCTATGGCTACACCTTC. The chain joins TRBV6-5 to TRBJ1-2; maybe TRBD1 (5 bases). Trimming took off 6 bases at V and 4 bases at J, with 15 bases between the two ends. This CDR3 is 14 amino acids long. Germline V gene sequence: CDR1 MNHEY, CDR2 SVGAGI.